The rows below give T cell receptor beta chains drawn from one sample of a study of blood T cell repertoires in COVID-19. Assay: immunoSEQ multiplex PCR; the TCRdb copy retains only in-frame clones and omits some. The table lists about 220,000 clones, approximately 83% of them singletons. Sequences were obtained from PBMCs or T cells enriched from blood (not recorded which). The source is a woman aged 60-75 years who had recovered from COVID-19. CDR3s include the opening cysteine and the closing phenylalanine or tryptophan. The order of the fields is J gene, clone size, D gene, V gene, CDR3 protein, CDR3 DNA. The D gene is left open where the match is weak. Some rows have no size entry. The others give once, few or many, or a class for an expanded clone.

j_gene: TRBJ2-6
abundance: NA
d_gene: NA
v_gene: TRBV4-3
CDR3aa: CASSPGEGSGANVLTF
CDR3nt: TGCGCCAGCAGCCCCGGAGAGGGCTCTGGGGCCAACGTCCTGACTTTC

j_gene: TRBJ1-6
abundance: once
d_gene: NA
v_gene: TRBV4-2
CDR3aa: CASSQVPGGNSPLHF
CDR3nt: TGTGCCAGCAGCCAGGTCCCGGGAGGGAATTCACCCCTCCACTTT

j_gene: TRBJ1-6
abundance: few
d_gene: TRBD1
v_gene: TRBV5-1
CDR3aa: CASSLRTGVSSYNSPLHF
CDR3nt: TGCGCCAGCAGCTTGCGGACAGGGGTTAGCTCCTATAATTCACCCCTCCACTTT

j_gene: TRBJ2-7
abundance: NA
d_gene: NA
v_gene: TRBV7-2
CDR3aa: CASSLTRYEQYF
CDR3nt: TGTGCCAGCAGCTTAACGCGCTACGAGCAGTACTTC

j_gene: TRBJ1-1
abundance: NA
d_gene: NA
v_gene: TRBV6-4
CDR3aa: CASSDSNRLTEAFF
CDR3nt: TGTGCCAGCAGTGACTCGAACAGGTTGACTGAAGCTTTCTTT

j_gene: TRBJ1-1
abundance: once
d_gene: TRBD1
v_gene: TRBV25-1
CDR3aa: CASRRDRGISSSEAFF
CDR3nt: TGTGCCAGCAGAAGGGACAGGGGCATTTCGTCCTCTGAAGCTTTCTTT

j_gene: TRBJ1-5
abundance: NA
d_gene: TRBD1
v_gene: TRBV18
CDR3aa: CASSPFSTGGNQPQHF
CDR3nt: TGTGCCAGCTCACCTTTTTCTACAGGGGGAAATCAGCCCCAGCATTTT

j_gene: TRBJ2-1
abundance: NA
d_gene: TRBD1
v_gene: TRBV11-3
CDR3aa: CASSQGQGDDEQFF
CDR3nt: TGTGCCAGCAGCCAGGGACAGGGGGACGATGAGCAGTTCTTC

j_gene: TRBJ2-7
abundance: NA
d_gene: NA
v_gene: TRBV9
CDR3aa: CASSARGGYEQYF
CDR3nt: TGTGCCAGCAGCGCAAGAGGGGGATACGAGCAGTACTTC

j_gene: TRBJ1-1
abundance: NA
d_gene: NA
v_gene: TRBV5-1
CDR3aa: CASSLAGNTEAFF
CDR3nt: TGCGCCAGCAGCTTGGCCGGGAACACTGAAGCTTTCTTT

j_gene: TRBJ2-7
abundance: NA
d_gene: NA
v_gene: TRBV21-1
CDR3aa: CASSDKLSRDEQYF
CDR3nt: TGTGCCAGCAGCGACAAACTATCCAGGGACGAGCAGTACTTC

j_gene: TRBJ1-6
abundance: few
d_gene: NA
v_gene: TRBV7-2
CDR3aa: CASSLVRYNSPLHF
CDR3nt: TGTGCCAGCAGCTTAGTGCGGTATAATTCACCCCTCCACTTT